This entry describes one TCR beta chain. CDR1 and CDR2 from the germline V gene are MDHEN and SYDVKM. The trim removed 1 base at V and 4 bases at J, leaving 6 bases unmatched. CDR3 size: 17 residues. This sample stems from a study of blood T cell repertoires in COVID-19. Study-level information: Sample material is recorded as cDNA or gDNA derived from T cells, B-cell-depleted T cells, or PBMCs.

Produced via immunoSEQ multiplex PCR; TCRdb's table is partial and in-frame only. The sample holds some 160,000 clones, around 90% seen once. The rearrangement uses TRBV28 and TRBJ2-5, with 13 bases aligning to TRBD2. The material sequenced was peripheral blood. This receptor was identified in a woman of 80 years or more with COVID-19, enrolled during active disease. The CDR3 sequence is CASSLSLAGGPRETQYF. The CDR3 DNA reads as TGTGCCAGCAGTTTATCACTAGCGGGAGGGCCGCGAGAGACCCAGTACTTC.